This is a list of T cell receptor beta chains from one sample in a study of blood T cell repertoires in COVID-19. The assay was immunoSEQ multiplex PCR, and TCRdb's table has in-frame clones only and misses some. Altogether tens of thousands of clones are present, 82% being singletons, with the ten largest covering 6% to 7.5%. Sequenced material: peripheral blood. The receptor source for this set is a man in his forties or fifties with active or convalescent COVID-19. Both conserved end residues are part of each CDR3. Each record gives: D gene, J gene, V gene, clone size, CDR3 DNA, CDR3 protein. D genes are given only for firm matches. Rows may omit the clone size; those that give it use once, few, many or a size class.

d_call: NA; j_call: TRBJ1-2; v_call: TRBV7-2; clone_size: NA; cdr3_nt: TGTGCCAGCAGCAACACGGGCTATGGCTACACCTTC; cdr3_aa: CASSNTGYGYTF
d_call: TRBD1; j_call: TRBJ2-1; v_call: TRBV28; clone_size: NA; cdr3_nt: TGTGCCAGCAGTTACCACCGGACAGGGTCCCCCTACAATGAGCAGTTCTTC; cdr3_aa: CASSYHRTGSPYNEQFF
d_call: NA; j_call: TRBJ1-1; v_call: TRBV10-1; clone_size: once; cdr3_nt: TGCGCCAGCAGTGCCCCCGGGATGAACACTGAAGCTTTCTTT; cdr3_aa: CASSAPGMNTEAFF
d_call: TRBD2; j_call: TRBJ2-3; v_call: TRBV7-9; clone_size: NA; cdr3_nt: TGTGCCAGCAGCTTGGTGGTAGCGGGGGGGATCACAGATACGCAGTATTTT; cdr3_aa: CASSLVVAGGITDTQYF
d_call: NA; j_call: TRBJ2-1; v_call: TRBV21-1; clone_size: NA; cdr3_nt: TGTGCCAGCAGCAGGGGCAGGGCCCACAATGAGCAGTTCTTC; cdr3_aa: CASSRGRAHNEQFF
d_call: TRBD1; j_call: TRBJ2-1; v_call: TRBV11-2; clone_size: once; cdr3_nt: TGTGCCAGCAGCCGTCAGGGGGACACGTCTTACAATGAGCAGTTCTTC; cdr3_aa: CASSRQGDTSYNEQFF
d_call: NA; j_call: TRBJ1-5; v_call: TRBV21-1; clone_size: once; cdr3_nt: TGTGCCAGCAGCAACGACAGCTATAGCAATCAGCCCCAGCATTTT; cdr3_aa: CASSNDSYSNQPQHF
d_call: NA; j_call: TRBJ2-1; v_call: TRBV4-1; clone_size: NA; cdr3_nt: TGCGCCAGCAGCCTCTCCTCAGGGAAGAGCACCAATGAGCAGTTCTTC; cdr3_aa: CASSLSSGKSTNEQFF
d_call: NA; j_call: TRBJ1-5; v_call: TRBV19; clone_size: few; cdr3_nt: TGTGCCAGTAGTATTCAGGCAGGCAATCAGCCCCAGCATTTT; cdr3_aa: CASSIQAGNQPQHF
d_call: NA; j_call: TRBJ1-1; v_call: TRBV18; clone_size: NA; cdr3_nt: TGTGCCAGCTCACCATCGGGTACTGGTGAAGCTTTCTTT; cdr3_aa: CASSPSGTGEAFF
d_call: TRBD1; j_call: TRBJ2-5; v_call: TRBV27; clone_size: once; cdr3_nt: TGTGCCAGCAGTAAGGGACAGCAACGGCGAGAGACCCAGTACTTC; cdr3_aa: CASSKGQQRRETQYF
d_call: NA; j_call: TRBJ2-7; v_call: TRBV25-1; clone_size: NA; cdr3_nt: TGTGCCAGCAGTGAATGGGGCAACTCCTACGAGCAGTACTTC; cdr3_aa: CASSEWGNSYEQYF
d_call: TRBD1; j_call: TRBJ2-1; v_call: TRBV5-4; clone_size: few; cdr3_nt: TGTGCCAGCAGCCTGGGACAGGGGGCCTACAATGAGCAGTTCTTC; cdr3_aa: CASSLGQGAYNEQFF
d_call: TRBD2; j_call: TRBJ2-3; v_call: TRBV28; clone_size: NA; cdr3_nt: TGTGCCAGCAGGCGGGGGGGCACAGATACGCAGTATTTT; cdr3_aa: CASRRGGTDTQYF
d_call: NA; j_call: TRBJ1-2; v_call: TRBV9; clone_size: NA; cdr3_nt: TGTGCCAGCAACCCTCTAGGCACCTTC; cdr3_aa: CASNPLGTF
d_call: NA; j_call: TRBJ1-3; v_call: TRBV21-1; clone_size: NA; cdr3_nt: TGTGCCAGCAGAACCTTCCAGGCTTGTGGAAACACCATATATTTT; cdr3_aa: CASRTFQACGNTIYF
d_call: TRBD1; j_call: TRBJ2-3; v_call: TRBV4-3; clone_size: NA; cdr3_nt: TGCGCCAGCAGCCTGACAGGGATTATGGGCACAGATACGCAGTATTTT; cdr3_aa: CASSLTGIMGTDTQYF
d_call: TRBD1; j_call: TRBJ2-7; v_call: TRBV6-5; clone_size: NA; cdr3_nt: TGTGCCAGCAGCCGGGGACAGGGGTATGGCGAGCAGTACTTC; cdr3_aa: CASSRGQGYGEQYF
d_call: NA; j_call: TRBJ1-2; v_call: TRBV11-2; clone_size: NA; cdr3_nt: TGTGCCAGCAGCTCACAACAGGGCGGCTATGGCTACACCTTC; cdr3_aa: CASSSQQGGYGYTF
d_call: TRBD1; j_call: TRBJ1-6; v_call: TRBV14; clone_size: NA; cdr3_nt: TGTGCCAGCAGCCGGACAGGGAATTCACCCCTCCACTTT; cdr3_aa: CASSRTGNSPLHF
d_call: TRBD1; j_call: TRBJ1-5; v_call: TRBV5-1; clone_size: few; cdr3_nt: TGCGCCAGCAGCCAGGGGGCGGGGATGGATCAGCCCCAGCATTTT; cdr3_aa: CASSQGAGMDQPQHF
d_call: TRBD1; j_call: TRBJ1-5; v_call: TRBV19; clone_size: once; cdr3_nt: TGTGCCAGTAGCCAGGGGGTCACTGGTCAGCCCCAGCATTTT; cdr3_aa: CASSQGVTGQPQHF
d_call: TRBD2; j_call: TRBJ2-5; v_call: TRBV4-3; clone_size: NA; cdr3_nt: TGCGCCAGCAGCCAAGATCCCATAGGAGCGGGGGGAGAGACCCAGTACTTC; cdr3_aa: CASSQDPIGAGGETQYF
d_call: TRBD2; j_call: TRBJ2-3; v_call: TRBV9; clone_size: NA; cdr3_nt: TGTGCCAGCAGCTCCGGACTAGCGGGGGGGCAATCCACAGATACGCAGTATTTT; cdr3_aa: CASSSGLAGGQSTDTQYF
d_call: NA; j_call: TRBJ2-5; v_call: TRBV15; clone_size: NA; cdr3_nt: TGTGCCACCAGCAGAGATGAGGCGGGGGCAGGGACCCAGTACTTC; cdr3_aa: CATSRDEAGAGTQYF
d_call: NA; j_call: TRBJ2-5; v_call: TRBV27; clone_size: once; cdr3_nt: TGTGCCAGCAGTTTTGCAGGGGTCCAAGAGACCCAGTACTTC; cdr3_aa: CASSFAGVQETQYF
d_call: TRBD1; j_call: TRBJ2-5; v_call: TRBV7-8; clone_size: once; cdr3_nt: TGTGCCAGCAGCTTAATGGGACAGGGGGGCGACTGGGAGACCCAGTACTTC; cdr3_aa: CASSLMGQGGDWETQYF
d_call: NA; j_call: TRBJ1-2; v_call: TRBV3-1/TRBV3-2; clone_size: NA; cdr3_nt: TGTGCCAGCAGCCAACGGTCAGGGAAGGATGGCTACACCTTC; cdr3_aa: CASSQRSGKDGYTF
d_call: TRBD1; j_call: TRBJ2-3; v_call: TRBV2; clone_size: NA; cdr3_nt: TGTGCCAGCAGTGGACAGGGCTTCACAGATACGCAGTATTTT; cdr3_aa: CASSGQGFTDTQYF